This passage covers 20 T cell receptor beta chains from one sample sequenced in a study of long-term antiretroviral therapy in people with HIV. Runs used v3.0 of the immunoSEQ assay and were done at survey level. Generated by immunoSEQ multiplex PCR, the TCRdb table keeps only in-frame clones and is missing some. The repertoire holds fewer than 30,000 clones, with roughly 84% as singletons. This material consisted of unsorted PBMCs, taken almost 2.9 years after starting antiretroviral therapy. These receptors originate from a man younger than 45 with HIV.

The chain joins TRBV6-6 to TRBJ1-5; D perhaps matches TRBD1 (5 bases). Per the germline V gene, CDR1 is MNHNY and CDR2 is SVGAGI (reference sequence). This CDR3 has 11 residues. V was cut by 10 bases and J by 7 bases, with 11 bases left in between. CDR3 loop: CATGTPQPQHF. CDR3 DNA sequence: TGTGCCACGGGGACCCCGCAGCCCCAGCATTTT.

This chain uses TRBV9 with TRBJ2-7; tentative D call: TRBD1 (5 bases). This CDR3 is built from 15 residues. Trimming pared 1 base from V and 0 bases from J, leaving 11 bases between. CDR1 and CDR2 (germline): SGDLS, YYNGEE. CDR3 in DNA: TGTGCCAGCAGCGTATTGGCAGGGCCCTCCTACGAGCAGTACTTC. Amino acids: CASSVLAGPSYEQYF.

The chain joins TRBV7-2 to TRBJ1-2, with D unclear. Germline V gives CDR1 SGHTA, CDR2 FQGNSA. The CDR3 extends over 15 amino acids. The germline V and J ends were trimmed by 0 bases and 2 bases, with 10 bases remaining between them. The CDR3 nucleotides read TGTGCCAGCAGCTTAGCGATTGCCGCAAACTATGGCTACACCTTC. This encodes CASSLAIAANYGYTF.

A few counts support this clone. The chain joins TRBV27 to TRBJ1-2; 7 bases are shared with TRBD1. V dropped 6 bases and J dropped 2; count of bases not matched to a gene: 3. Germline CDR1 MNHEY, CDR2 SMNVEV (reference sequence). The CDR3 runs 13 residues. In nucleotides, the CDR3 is TGTGCCAGCAGCCTGACAGGGAACTATGGCTACACCTTC. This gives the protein CASSLTGNYGYTF.

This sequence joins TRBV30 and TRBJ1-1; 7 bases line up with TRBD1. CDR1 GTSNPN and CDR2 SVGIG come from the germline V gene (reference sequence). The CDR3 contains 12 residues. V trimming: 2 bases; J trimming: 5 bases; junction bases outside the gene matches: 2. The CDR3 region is CAWSPGQTEAFF. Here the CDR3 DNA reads TGTGCCTGGAGTCCGGGACAGACTGAAGCTTTCTTT.

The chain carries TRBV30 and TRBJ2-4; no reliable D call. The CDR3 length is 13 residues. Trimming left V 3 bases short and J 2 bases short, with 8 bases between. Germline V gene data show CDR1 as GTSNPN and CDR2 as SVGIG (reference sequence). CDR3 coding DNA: TGTGCCTGGAGGGGTATGTCCAAAAACATTCAGTACTTC. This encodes CAWRGMSKNIQYF.

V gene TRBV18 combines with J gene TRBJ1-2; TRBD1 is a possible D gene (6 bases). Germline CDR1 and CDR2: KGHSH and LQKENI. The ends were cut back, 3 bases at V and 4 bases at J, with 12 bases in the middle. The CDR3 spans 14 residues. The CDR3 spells CASSPLQGLYGYTF. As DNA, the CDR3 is TGTGCCAGCTCACCCCTACAGGGTCTCTATGGCTACACCTTC.

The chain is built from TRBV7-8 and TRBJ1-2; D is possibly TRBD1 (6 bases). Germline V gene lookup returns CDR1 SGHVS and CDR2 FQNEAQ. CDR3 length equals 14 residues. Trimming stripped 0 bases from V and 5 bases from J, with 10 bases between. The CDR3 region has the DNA TGTGCCAGCAGCTTAGCCGGGGGCGCTTATGGCTACACCTTC. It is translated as CASSLAGGAYGYTF.

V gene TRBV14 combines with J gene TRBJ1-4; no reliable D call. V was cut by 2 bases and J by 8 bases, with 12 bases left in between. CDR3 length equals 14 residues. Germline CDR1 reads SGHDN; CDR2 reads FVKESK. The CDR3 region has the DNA TGTGCCAGCAGCCAAAGGGTTTTTGAAGAAAAACTGTTTTTT. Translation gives CASSQRVFEEKLFF.

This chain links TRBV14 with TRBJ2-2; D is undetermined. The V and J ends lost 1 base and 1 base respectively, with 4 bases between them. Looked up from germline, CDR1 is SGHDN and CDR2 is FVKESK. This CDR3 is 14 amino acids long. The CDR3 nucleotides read TGTGCCAGCAGCCAAGTGGGGAACACCGGGGAGCTGTTTTTT. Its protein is CASSQVGNTGELFF.

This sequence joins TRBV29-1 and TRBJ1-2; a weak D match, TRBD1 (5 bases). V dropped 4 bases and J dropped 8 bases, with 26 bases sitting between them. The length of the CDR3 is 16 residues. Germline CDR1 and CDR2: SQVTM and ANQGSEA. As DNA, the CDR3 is TGCAGCGTTGGGGGGTTCATCTCAACTTCCGCTAGGGGCTACACCTTC. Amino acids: CSVGGFISTSARGYTF.

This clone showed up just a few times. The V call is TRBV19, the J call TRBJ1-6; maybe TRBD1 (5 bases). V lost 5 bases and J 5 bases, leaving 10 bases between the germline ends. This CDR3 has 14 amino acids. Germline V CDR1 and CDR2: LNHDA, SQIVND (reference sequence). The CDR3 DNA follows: TGTGCCAGTAGTTACAGAGGGGATAATTCACCCCTCCACTTT. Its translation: CASSYRGDNSPLHF. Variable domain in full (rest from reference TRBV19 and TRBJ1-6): DGGITQSPKYLFRKEGQNVTLSCEQNLNHDAMYWYRQDPGQGLRLIYYSQIVNDFQKGDIAEGYSVSREKKESFPLTVTSAQKNPTAFYLCASSYRGDNSPLHFGNGTRLTVT.

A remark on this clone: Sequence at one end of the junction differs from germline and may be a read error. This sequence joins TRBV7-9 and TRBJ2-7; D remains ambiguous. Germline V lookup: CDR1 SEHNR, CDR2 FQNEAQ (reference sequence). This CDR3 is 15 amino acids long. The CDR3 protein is CASSQDKENDYEQYF. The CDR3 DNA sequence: TGCGCCAGCAGCCAAGATAAAGAAAACGACTACGAGCAGTACTTC. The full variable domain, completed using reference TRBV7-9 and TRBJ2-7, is DTGVSQNPRHKITKRGQNVTFRCDPISEHNRLYWYRQTLGQGPEFLTYFQNEAQLEKSRLLSDRFSAERPKGSFSTLEIQRTEQGDSAMYLCASSQDKENDYEQYFGPGTRLTVT.

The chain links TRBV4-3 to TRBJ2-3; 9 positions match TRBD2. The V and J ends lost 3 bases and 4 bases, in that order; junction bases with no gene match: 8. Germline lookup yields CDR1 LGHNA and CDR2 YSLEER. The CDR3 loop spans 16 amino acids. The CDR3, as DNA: TGCGCCAGCAGCCAGCCGGGAGCGGGAGGTGCAGATACGCAGTATTTT. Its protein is CASSQPGAGGADTQYF.

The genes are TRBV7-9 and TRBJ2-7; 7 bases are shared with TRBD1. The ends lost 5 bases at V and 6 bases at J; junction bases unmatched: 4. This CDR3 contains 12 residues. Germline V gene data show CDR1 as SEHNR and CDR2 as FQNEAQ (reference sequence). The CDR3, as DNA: TGTGCCAGCAGCCCGACAGGGATCGAGCAGTACTTC. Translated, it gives CASSPTGIEQYF.

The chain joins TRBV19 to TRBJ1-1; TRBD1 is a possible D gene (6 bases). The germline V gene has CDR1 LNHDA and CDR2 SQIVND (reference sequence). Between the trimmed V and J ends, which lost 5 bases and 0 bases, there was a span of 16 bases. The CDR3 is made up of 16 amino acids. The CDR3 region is CASSPKRGQLNTEAFF. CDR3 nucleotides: TGTGCCAGTAGTCCTAAACGGGGGCAATTGAACACTGAAGCTTTCTTT.

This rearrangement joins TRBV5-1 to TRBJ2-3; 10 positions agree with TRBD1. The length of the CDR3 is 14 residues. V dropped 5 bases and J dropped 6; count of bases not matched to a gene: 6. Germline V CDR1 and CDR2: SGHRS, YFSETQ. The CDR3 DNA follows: TGCGCCAGCAGATTTGACAGGGGGCTTGATACGCAGTATTTT. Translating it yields CASRFDRGLDTQYF.

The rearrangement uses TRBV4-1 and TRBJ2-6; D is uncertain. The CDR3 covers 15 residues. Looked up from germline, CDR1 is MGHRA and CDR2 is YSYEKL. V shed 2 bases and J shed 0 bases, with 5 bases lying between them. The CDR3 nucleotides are TGCGCCAGCAGCCAATGGTCCTCTGGGGCCAACGTCCTGACTTTC. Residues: CASSQWSSGANVLTF.

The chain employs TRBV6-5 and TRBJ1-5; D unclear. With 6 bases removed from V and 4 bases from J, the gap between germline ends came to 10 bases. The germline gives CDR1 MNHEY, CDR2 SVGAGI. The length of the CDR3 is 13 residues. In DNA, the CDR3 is TGTGCCAGCAGACAAGGCTTAAATCAGCCCCAGCATTTT. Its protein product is CASRQGLNQPQHF.

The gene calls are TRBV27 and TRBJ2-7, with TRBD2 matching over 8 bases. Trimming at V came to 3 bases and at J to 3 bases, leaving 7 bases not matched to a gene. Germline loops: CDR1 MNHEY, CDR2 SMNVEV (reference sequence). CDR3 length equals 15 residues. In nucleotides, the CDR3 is TGTGCCAGCAGTTTTGGGCTAGCGGGTCTCTACGAGCAGTACTTC. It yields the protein CASSFGLAGLYEQYF.